This is a list of T cell receptor beta chains from one sample in a study of cytomegalovirus exposure and HLA in healthy donors. Using immunoSEQ multiplex PCR, the repertoire was profiled, and TCRdb retains in-frame clones only, with some absent. The sample shows approximately 65,000 clones, almost 95% of them seen only once. The specimen was PBMCs. Every receptor here comes from a man aged 18 to 35 in good health and CMV-seropositive. The CDR3 runs from the conserved cysteine through the conserved F or W. Fields, in order: J gene, clone size, D gene, V gene, CDR3 protein, CDR3 DNA. The D gene is left open where the match is weak. Only part of the rows carry a size: once, few, many, or a class if the clone is expanded.

TRBJ2-5 | once | - | TRBV5-6 | CASSFFSRRGQETQYF | TGTGCCAGCAGCTTTTTTAGTCGGAGGGGACAAGAGACCCAGTACTTC
TRBJ2-2 | few | TRBD1 | TRBV6-4 | CASSDSQGQGTGELFF | TGTGCCAGCAGTGACTCGCAAGGACAGGGCACCGGGGAGCTGTTTTTT
TRBJ2-1 | - | TRBD2 | TRBV30 | CAWTSGRPRAFF | TGTGCCTGGACTAGCGGGAGGCCCCGGGCGTTCTTC
TRBJ1-1 | - | TRBD1 | TRBV5-1 | CASSPGQGGTEAFF | TGCGCCAGCAGCCCCGGACAGGGGGGCACTGAAGCTTTCTTT
TRBJ1-5 | - | - | TRBV28 | CATFGTGHSNQPQHF | TGTGCTACCTTTGGGACGGGACATTCAAATCAGCCCCAGCATTTT
TRBJ2-7 | - | TRBD1 | TRBV2 | CASSFDRGPTYEQYF | TGTGCCAGCAGTTTCGACAGGGGCCCCACCTACGAGCAGTACTTC
TRBJ2-3 | - | - | TRBV19 | CASSVQGSDTQYF | TGTGCCAGTAGTGTACAGGGATCAGATACGCAGTATTTT
TRBJ2-3 | - | - | TRBV29-1 | CSALRVIDVTDTQYF | TGCAGCGCCCTACGGGTTATAGATGTAACAGATACGCAGTATTTT
TRBJ2-7 | - | - | TRBV19 | CASSIAPGTFSYEQYF | TGTGCCAGTAGTATAGCCCCGGGAACCTTCTCCTACGAGCAGTACTTC
TRBJ2-7 | - | - | TRBV5-1 | CASSSQGIVYEQYF | TGCGCCAGCAGCTCACAGGGAATTGTTTACGAGCAGTACTTC
TRBJ1-2 | - | TRBD1 | TRBV5-4 | CASSKPDRTNYGYTF | TGTGCCAGCAGCAAACCGGACAGGACTAACTATGGCTACACCTTC
TRBJ1-2 | - | TRBD1 | TRBV5-4 | CASSTAGGGGYTF | TGTGCCAGCAGTACGGCAGGGGGCGGTGGCTACACCTTC
TRBJ2-7 | once | TRBD2 | TRBV30 | CAWTLAGVYEQYF | TGTGCCTGGACCCTAGCGGGAGTTTACGAGCAGTACTTC
TRBJ1-1 | once | - | TRBV30 | CAWSDRALQEAFF | TGTGCCTGGAGTGACAGGGCTCTGCAAGAAGCTTTCTTT
TRBJ1-3 | - | - | TRBV6-5 | CASSYSRSGNTIYF | TGTGCCAGCAGTTACTCGCGCTCTGGAAACACCATATATTTT